A single sample gave rise to the 13 T cell receptor beta chains below, sequenced in a study of T cell responses to AZD1222 COVID-19 vaccine. Libraries were prepared by immunoSEQ multiplex PCR; TCRdb keeps only in-frame clonotypes and omits some of them. This table holds around 110,000 clones, 88% found once. The input for sequencing was peripheral blood, taken on day 0 of AZD1222 vaccination. Every receptor here comes from an adult in good health.

This chain joins TRBV10-2 and TRBJ1-1, with a tentative D call TRBD1 (6 bases). CDR1 is WSHSY and CDR2 is SAAADI in the germline V gene. This CDR3 region has 12 residues. Deletions cut 6 bases from V and 5 bases from J, with 10 bases between. CDR3 in amino acids: CASRGALTEAFF. In nucleotides, the CDR3 is TGCGCCAGCAGGGGGGCGCTGACTGAAGCTTTCTTT.

V and J are TRBV10-3 and TRBJ2-5; no firm D call. The germline gives CDR1 ENHRY, CDR2 SYGVKD. V was clipped by 2 bases and J by 1 base, with 11 bases between them. This CDR3 contains 15 residues. The CDR3 region is CAISEDRASQETQYF. In DNA, the CDR3 is TGTGCCATCAGTGAGGACCGGGCCTCCCAAGAGACCCAGTACTTC.

The rearrangement links TRBV19 to TRBJ2-2; D not certain. With 5 bases removed from V and 0 bases from J, the gap between germline ends came to 10 bases. CDR1 and CDR2 (germline): LNHDA, SQIVND (reference sequence). The CDR3 is made up of 15 amino acids. The CDR3 bases are TGTGCCAGTAGTGCCGGTCCCGCGAACACCGGGGAGCTGTTTTTT. Translating it yields CASSAGPANTGELFF.

The chain joins TRBV6-2 or TRBV6-3 to TRBJ1-5; 11 bases match TRBD1. The CDR3 consists of 17 residues. CDR1 is MNHEY, CDR2 SVGEGT, per germline. Losses at the gene ends were 6 bases for V and 5 bases for J; bases not matched to a gene: 12. The CDR3 coding sequence is TGTGCCAGCAGCATGGGACAGGGACAGGGGGAGTATCAGCCCCAGCATTTT. It codes for CASSMGQGQGEYQPQHF.

This rearrangement joins TRBV6-2 or TRBV6-3 to TRBJ1-1; D call uncertain. Trimming left V 3 bases short and J 4 bases short, with 12 bases between. Germline V gives CDR1 MNHEY, CDR2 SVGEGT. The CDR3 sequence is 14 residues long. The CDR3 reads CASSYSGFATEAFF. The CDR3 DNA sequence: TGTGCCAGCAGTTATTCAGGCTTCGCCACTGAAGCTTTCTTT.

The chain links TRBV5-1 to TRBJ2-4; D is ambiguous. The CDR3 contains 14 residues. Trimming took 3 bases from V and 7 from J, leaving 14 bases between them. Germline V gene sequence: CDR1 SGHRS, CDR2 YFSETQ. CDR3 sequence (DNA): TGCGCCAGCAGCTCGAGAGTAGGGTCGAACATTCAGTACTTC. Amino acids: CASSSRVGSNIQYF.

The chain links TRBV25-1 to TRBJ1-3; D gene unclear. This CDR3 has 16 amino acids. Germline V gene sequence: CDR1 MGHDK, CDR2 SYGVNS. Trimming removed 0 bases from V and 1 base from J, with 10 bases in between. In DNA, the CDR3 is TGTGCCAGCAGTGAATATAGCGGTGGTTCTGGAAACACCATATATTTT. Its protein is CASSEYSGGSGNTIYF. Full variable domain (rest looked up from reference TRBV25-1 and TRBJ1-3): EADIYQTPRYLVIGTGKKITLECSQTMGHDKMYWYQQDPGMELHLIHYSYGVNSTEKGDLSSESTVSRIRTEHFPLTLESARPSHTSQYLCASSEYSGGSGNTIYFGEGSWLTVV.

This chain joins TRBV7-2 and TRBJ2-1; D unclear. There are 14 residues in the CDR3. Germline loops: CDR1 SGHTA, CDR2 FQGNSA. The V end lost 1 base, the J end lost 9 bases, and 13 bases lay between the germline ends. CDR3 sequence: CASSLGSSQAEQFF. The DNA of the CDR3 is TGTGCCAGCAGCTTAGGATCCAGTCAGGCTGAGCAGTTCTTC. The variable domain in full, with the rest retrieved from reference TRBV7-2 and TRBJ2-1, is GAGVSQSPSNKVTEKGKDVELRCDPISGHTALYWYRQSLGQGLEFLIYFQGNSAPDKSGLPSDRFSAERTGGSVSTLTIQRTQQEDSAVYLCASSLGSSQAEQFFGPGTRLTVL.

The chain uses TRBV27 and TRBJ1-1, with 9 bases fitting TRBD1. The CDR3 runs 16 residues. The trim removed 10 bases at V and 3 bases at J, leaving 15 bases unmatched. Germline V gene lookup returns CDR1 MNHEY and CDR2 SMNVEV (reference sequence). The DNA of the CDR3 is TGTGCCACCAGGAGGGCGGACAGGGGTATCCACACTGAAGCTTTCTTT. It encodes CATRRADRGIHTEAFF.

The chain employs TRBV12-3 or TRBV12-4 and TRBJ2-7; TRBD2 agrees at 7 bases. V trimming: 6 bases; J trimming: 2 bases; junction bases outside the gene matches: 4. The CDR3 loop spans 13 amino acids. The CDR3 DNA sequence: TGTGCCAGCAGACTAGCGTCCGCCTACGAGCAGTACTTC. Amino acids: CASRLASAYEQYF.

V usage is TRBV15 and J usage is TRBJ1-2; D gene uncertain. This CDR3 is built from 15 residues. Germline values: CDR1 LNHNV, CDR2 YYDKDF (reference sequence). The germline V and J ends were trimmed by 0 bases and 1 base, with 9 bases remaining between them. The CDR3 sequence: CATSRDGRDNYGYTF. The CDR3 nucleotides are TGTGCCACCAGCAGAGACGGACGGGATAACTATGGCTACACCTTC. The whole variable domain, remainder taken from reference TRBV15 and TRBJ1-2, is DAMVIQNPRYQVTQFGKPVTLSCSQTLNHNVMYWYQQKSSQAPKLLFHYYDKDFNNEADTPDNFQSRRPNTSFCFLDIRSPGLGDTAMYLCATSRDGRDNYGYTFGSGTRLTVV.

This chain links TRBV6-2 or TRBV6-3 with TRBJ1-6; D gene ambiguous. The CDR3 loop spans 13 amino acids. Germline loops: CDR1 MNHEY, CDR2 SVGEGT. Trimming removed 5 bases from V and 2 bases from J, with 4 bases in between. This CDR3 reads CASSTPYNSPLHF. CDR3 coding DNA: TGTGCCAGCAGTACCCCCTATAATTCACCCCTCCACTTT.

The chain joins TRBV16 to TRBJ2-7; 13 bases align to TRBD2. V lost 2 bases and J lost 5; bases outside the gene matches: 6. Germline V lookup: CDR1 KGHSY, CDR2 FQNENV. The length of the CDR3 is 16 residues. This chain's CDR3 is CASSQRGLAGIHEQYF. The DNA of the CDR3 is TGTGCCAGCAGCCAAAGGGGACTAGCGGGAATCCACGAGCAGTACTTC.